The 8 T cell receptor beta chains reported below all come from one sample, sequenced in a study of blood T cell repertoires in COVID-19. Sequenced by immunoSEQ multiplex PCR; TCRdb stores in-frame clones only, minus some. The sample lists more than 120,000 clones; approximately 87% were seen once. The sequenced material came from peripheral blood. These receptors were obtained from a middle-aged man who had recovered from COVID-19.

This clone came up many times. The DNA of the CDR3 is TGTGCCAGTAGTATAGACAGGGATGGGGATCCGGATGGCTACACCTTC. Amino acid sequence: CASSIDRDGDPDGYTF. The chain joins TRBV19 to TRBJ1-2; D is possibly TRBD1 (5 bases). Trimming pared 0 bases from V and 6 bases from J, leaving 17 bases between. Germline V CDR1 and CDR2: LNHDA, SQIVND (reference sequence). The CDR3 covers 16 residues.

The chain is built from TRBV19 and TRBJ1-1, with D hard to call. Trimming shortened V by 1 base and J by 0 bases, and 15 bases separated the two germline ends. The germline CDR1 and CDR2 sequences are LNHDA and SQIVND (reference sequence). The CDR3 covers 17 residues. The CDR3 sequence: CASSIGPRTLMNTEAFF. In nucleotides, the CDR3 is TGTGCCAGTAGTATAGGGCCCAGAACCCTCATGAACACTGAAGCTTTCTTT. Filled out from reference TRBV19 and TRBJ1-1, the complete variable domain reads DGGITQSPKYLFRKEGQNVTLSCEQNLNHDAMYWYRQDPGQGLRLIYYSQIVNDFQKGDIAEGYSVSREKKESFPLTVTSAQKNPTAFYLCASSIGPRTLMNTEAFFGQGTRLTVV.

The CDR3 here is CASSQSGTSQTQYF. In DNA form, the CDR3 reads TGTGCCAGCAGCCAAAGCGGGACTAGCCAGACCCAGTACTTC. The chain links TRBV3-1 (or the pseudogene TRBV3-2) to TRBJ2-5; 9 nucleotides align to TRBD2. Germline assignment: CDR1 LGHDT and CDR2 YNNKEL (reference sequence). This CDR3 contains 14 residues. Trimming cost V 2 bases and J 6 bases; bases outside gene matches: 4.

This clone was counted once. V is TRBV4-2 and J is TRBJ2-3, with 8 bases lining up with TRBD2. The V gene's germline CDR1 is LGHNA and CDR2 YNFKEQ. The CDR3 is 17 residues long. J lost 5 bases, V lost 1 base, and 11 bases had no gene match. CDR3 residues: CASSQVTASGPGDTQYF. CDR3 DNA: TGTGCCAGCAGCCAAGTTACTGCTAGCGGGCCCGGAGATACGCAGTATTTT.

This chain joins TRBV30 and TRBJ2-3; 12 nucleotides line up with TRBD2. Germline V gene data show CDR1 as GTSNPN and CDR2 as SVGIG (reference sequence). The CDR3 loop spans 15 amino acids. Trimming cost V 7 bases and J 0 bases; bases outside gene matches: 5. The CDR3 DNA reads as TGTGCCTTCCGGACTAGCGGGGTGAGCACAGATACGCAGTATTTT. It specifies CAFRTSGVSTDTQYF.

This clone has a handful of counts. The chain recombines TRBV4-3 with TRBJ2-4; D is perhaps TRBD1 (6 bases). This CDR3 has 17 amino acids. The germline gives CDR1 LGHNA, CDR2 YSLEER. Trimming stripped 1 base from V and 2 bases from J, with 15 bases between. The CDR3 sequence is CASSQGAGAGTKNIQYF. As DNA, the CDR3 is TGCGCCAGCAGCCAAGGTGCAGGGGCCGGGACCAAAAACATTCAGTACTTC.

This chain joins TRBV4-3 and TRBJ1-4; maybe TRBD1 (6 bases). Germline-derived CDR1 and CDR2 are LGHNA and YSLEER. Between the trimmed V and J ends, which lost 2 bases and 7 bases, there was a span of 14 bases. The CDR3 has 15 residues. The DNA for the CDR3 is TGCGCCAGCAGCCAACCCCAGGGGTCTTTTGAAAAACTGTTTTTT. It yields the protein CASSQPQGSFEKLFF.

The V call is TRBV10-1, the J call TRBJ1-1; TRBD1 matches at 8 bases. Germline lookup yields CDR1 WNHNN and CDR2 SYGVQD (reference sequence). The CDR3 spans 18 residues. Trimming took 8 bases from V and 3 from J; bases not matched to a gene: 20. CDR3 coding DNA: TGCGCCAGCCCCCCGGGACAGGCCACACGGACGGGATACACTGAAGCTTTCTTT. Its protein is CASPPGQATRTGYTEAFF.